A single sample gave rise to the 3 T cell receptor beta chains below, sequenced in a study of shared clonotypes between healthy human individuals. The method was immunoSEQ multiplex PCR; TCRdb's version includes in-frame clones alone and lacks a portion of them. The data contain millions of clones, around nine tenths of them seen just once; the ten biggest clones take up over 0.12%. Sequencing input: naive CD4+ T cells sorted from blood. Noted subset: CD45RA+ positively selected. Receptors originate from a man aged 18 to 29 in good health.

With respect to this clone: Within the sample, other DNA sequences also encode this same CDR3. J is TRBJ2-3 and V is TRBV9; 8 bases line up with TRBD2. Trimming took 2 bases from V and 2 from J; bases not matched to a gene: 1. CDR3 length: 14 amino acids. Germline V gene sequence: CDR1 SGDLS, CDR2 YYNGEE. CDR3 protein: CASSVSGNTDTQYF. The CDR3 DNA sequence: TGTGCCAGCAGCGTTAGCGGGAACACAGATACGCAGTATTTT.

This chain connects TRBV2 to TRBJ1-1; D remains unclear. Germline CDR1 SNHLY, CDR2 FYNNEI. With 3 bases removed from V and 5 bases from J, the gap between germline ends came to 10 bases. The CDR3 sequence is 13 residues long. CDR3 coding DNA: TGTGCCAGCAGTGACGTGGCGCGGACTGAAGCTTTCTTT. Its translation: CASSDVARTEAFF.

In regard to this clone: The same CDR3 arises from other DNA sequences in this sample as well. The chain combines TRBV5-1 with TRBJ2-3; D ambiguous. Germline V gene sequence: CDR1 SGHRS, CDR2 YFSETQ. CDR3 size: 14 residues. Deletions cut 4 bases from V and 2 bases from J, with 11 bases between. Here the CDR3 reads CASSLTRFTDTQYF. The CDR3 DNA is TGCGCCAGCAGCCTGACTCGATTCACAGATACGCAGTATTTT. Full variable domain (outside the CDR3, taken from reference TRBV5-1 and TRBJ2-3): KAGVTQTPRYLIKTRGQQVTLSCSPISGHRSVSWYQQTPGQGLQFLFEYFSETQRNKGNFPGRFSGRQFSNSRSEMNVSTLELGDSALYLCASSLTRFTDTQYFGPGTRLTVL.